This T cell receptor (beta chain) appears in the sequencing data of a study of CD8 T cells in ankylosing spondylitis. A few counts support this clonotype. Antigen: not known. Findings of the study overall: Within matched ankylosing spondylitis synovial fluid, disease-linked clones were reportedly significantly enriched.

TCRdb re-analysed the 5' RACE reads in MiXCR, keeping a single row per CDR3 protein. The table lists 300,000 to 400,000 distinct CDR3 sequences, 20% to 25% of them singletons. What was sequenced was blood, either unsorted or a sorted T cell fraction (not recorded which). The TCR comes from a male donor with ankylosing spondylitis or in good health (not recorded which).

CDR3 in DNA: TGCAGCTGTCAAGCCTCTACGTCCTACGAGCAGTACTTC. Its translation: CSCQASTSYEQYF. The chain carries TRBV29-1 and TRBJ2-7; D not resolved. The CDR3 runs 13 residues. The germline V and J ends were trimmed by 8 bases and 1 base, with 15 bases remaining between them. Germline-derived CDR1 and CDR2 are SQVTM and ANQGSEA.